A selection of T cell receptor beta chains follows, all from one sample in a study of early T cells in non-severe SARS-CoV-2 infection. Via MiXCR, TCRdb re-called the 5' RACE reads, giving one row per CDR3 protein. The table includes tens of thousands of distinct CDR3 sequences, 9% to 10% detected once. Sample: whole blood, taken at baseline. Source of these receptors: an adult who was a healthcare worker with PCR-confirmed SARS-CoV-2 infection or an uninfected control (not recorded which). Each CDR3 is given with its conserved first and last residue. The D gene is left open where the match is weak. A row's size may be missing; if present it is once, few, many or a size class.

>TRBJ2-4|TRBV7-3|.|.
CASSSGPQGLGNIQYF
TGTGCCAGCAGCTCCGGCCCACAGGGACTGGGGAACATTCAGTACTTC
>TRBJ2-1|TRBV5-1|few|TRBD2
CASSLVAGGYREQFF
TGCGCCAGCAGCTTGGTGGCGGGAGGGTACAGGGAGCAGTTCTTC
>TRBJ2-1|TRBV5-4|few|.
CASSLGRARAYNEQFF
TGTGCCAGCAGCTTGGGTAGAGCGAGGGCCTACAATGAGCAGTTCTTC
>TRBJ2-1|TRBV5-1|few|TRBD2
CASKPGLAGGPGEQFF
TGCGCCAGTAAACCGGGACTAGCGGGAGGGCCCGGTGAGCAGTTCTTC
>TRBJ1-1|TRBV20-1|few|.
CSASFSTEAFF
TGCAGTGCTAGCTTTTCCACTGAAGCTTTCTTT
>TRBJ2-3|TRBV20-1|.|.
CSARLPGDTQYF
TGCAGTGCTAGATTACCGGGGGATACGCAGTATTTT
>TRBJ2-7|TRBV6-2/TRBV6-3|.|TRBD1
CATSDRAYYEQYF
TGTGCCACCTCGGACAGGGCCTACTACGAGCAGTACTTC
>TRBJ2-1|TRBV6-5|many|TRBD2
CASSYSSGGNEQFF
TGTGCCAGCAGTTATTCCAGCGGGGGGAATGAGCAGTTCTTC
>TRBJ2-2|TRBV29-1|.|TRBD1
CSAGTGRTGELFF
TGCAGCGCCGGGACAGGGAGGACCGGGGAGCTGTTTTTT
>TRBJ1-2|TRBV5-6|many|.
CASSRGGVAGANGYGYTF
TGTGCCAGCAGCCGAGGTGGGGTCGCCGGGGCCAACGGATATGGCTACACCTTC